This T cell receptor beta chain was retrieved from a study of shared clonotypes between healthy human individuals. CDR1 and CDR2 from the germline V gene are SGHTA and FQGNSA. The junction had 3 bases not matched to a gene; V was cut back by 5 bases and J by 1 base. The CDR3 extends over 15 amino acids. Turning to this clone: Different DNA sequences within this sample yield the same CDR3.

Cells designated naive CD8 were CD45RO-negative and were positively selected for CCR7, with terminally differentiated effector memory CD45RA+ cells excluded. The repertoire was sequenced with immunoSEQ multiplex PCR; TCRdb's copy has only in-frame clones and lacks some. The sample consists of around 2.1 million clones, about 92% of them appearing once. V and J are TRBV7-2 and TRBJ2-7; 12 positions match TRBD2. Sequencing was performed on naive CD8+ T cells from PBMCs. This clonotype was sampled from a man aged 18 to 30 in good health. Some clones in this sample may be carry-over from other donors' samples. The CDR3 is CASSPGLAGSYEQYF. The CDR3 DNA is TGTGCCAGCAGCCCGGGACTAGCGGGTTCCTACGAGCAGTACTTC.